Below, 17 T cell receptor beta chains from the same sample are listed, as sequenced in a study of T-cell memory formation after mild COVID-19. TCRdb used MiXCR to reprocess the 5' RACE reads, holding one entry per CDR3 protein. The sample shows about 250,000 distinct CDR3 sequences, under 20% of them seen only once. The sample taken for sequencing was PBMCs or a T cell subset sorted from them (not recorded which). The receptor set was obtained from a young man who had mild COVID-19 (a few samples of this study predate the infection). Cell type and time point are not known.

This clonotype has a handful of counts. The chain has TRBV29-1 and TRBJ2-5; the match to TRBD2 covers 7 bases. The V gene end was trimmed by 0 bases and the J gene end by 1 base; junction bases not matched to a gene: 11. The germline gives CDR1 SQVTM, CDR2 ANQGSEA. The CDR3 runs to 17 residues. CDR3 residues: CSVEELREAGIQETQYF. In nucleotides, the CDR3 is TGCAGCGTTGAAGAGTTACGGGAAGCGGGGATCCAAGAGACCCAGTACTTC.

This chain joins TRBV19 and TRBJ2-4, with 7 bases fitting TRBD2. J gave up 2 bases and V 6 bases, and 7 bases lay outside the gene matches. CDR3 length: 15 residues. CDR1 is LNHDA, CDR2 SQIVND, per germline (reference sequence). The CDR3 DNA reads as TGTGCCAGTAGCCGGCTCGGGGGGACCAAAAACATTCAGTACTTC. It yields the protein CASSRLGGTKNIQYF.

This chain connects TRBV10-3 to TRBJ1-2; a possible D gene is TRBD1 (5 bases). The germline CDR1 and CDR2 sequences are ENHRY and SYGVKD. The CDR3 sequence is 15 residues long. Trimming stripped 8 bases from V and 0 bases from J, with 16 bases between. CDR3 coding DNA: TGTGCCATCCTCGAGGGACGGACCACTAACTATGGCTACACCTTC. Translation: CAILEGRTTNYGYTF.

This clonotype was recorded a few times. V is TRBV9 and J is TRBJ2-7, with TRBD1 matching 7 bases. CDR3 size: 16 residues. Germline loops: CDR1 SGDLS, CDR2 YYNGEE. The ends lost 3 bases at V and 0 bases at J; junction bases unmatched: 9. The CDR3 region is CASSAPLGQDSYEQYF. The CDR3 bases are TGTGCCAGCAGCGCACCCCTCGGACAGGACTCCTACGAGCAGTACTTC.

This clonotype was counted between two and nine times. V gene TRBV15 combines with J gene TRBJ2-3, with TRBD2 matching over 8 bases. The CDR3 is made up of 17 amino acids. Germline V gene data show CDR1 as LNHNV and CDR2 as YYDKDF (reference sequence). V was clipped by 0 bases and J by 4 bases; unmatched bases: 9. CDR3 nucleotides: TGTGCCACCAGCAGAGATGGGAACGGGGGGGGTCCAGATACGCAGTATTTT. Translated, it gives CATSRDGNGGGPDTQYF.

The chain has TRBV11-2 and TRBJ2-3; TRBD1 might be the D (6 bases). Germline assignment: CDR1 SGHAT and CDR2 FQNNGV. The CDR3 consists of 16 residues. Trimming removed 4 bases from V and 0 bases from J, with 14 bases in between. In nucleotides, the CDR3 is TGTGCCAGCAGCTCTCTTTCCACAGGGAGCACAGATACGCAGTATTTT. Its translation is CASSSLSTGSTDTQYF.

V is TRBV6-5 and J is TRBJ2-1, with 8 bases lining up with TRBD2. The V segment lost 1 base and the J segment 9 bases; nucleotides outside the gene matches: 5. The CDR3 has 14 amino acids. Germline loops: CDR1 MNHEY, CDR2 SVGAGI. This chain's CDR3 is CASSYWAGGGEQFF. In DNA, the CDR3 is TGTGCCAGCAGTTACTGGGCGGGGGGTGGTGAGCAGTTCTTC.

This clonotype was recorded at least ten times. V usage is TRBV5-5 and J usage is TRBJ2-5, with 10 bases fitting TRBD1. In germline, CDR1 is SGHKS, CDR2 YYEKEE (reference sequence). With 1 base clipped from V and 3 bases from J, the junction kept 9 bases outside the gene matches. The CDR3 has 17 residues. CDR3 protein: CASSLILTGTGEETQYF. CDR3 bases: TGTGCCAGCAGCTTGATACTCACCGGGACAGGGGAAGAGACCCAGTACTTC.

The chain recombines TRBV6-5 with TRBJ1-3; TRBD1 might be the D (5 bases). This CDR3 region has 15 residues. V lost 5 bases and J lost 4, with 15 bases in between. CDR1 is MNHEY and CDR2 is SVGAGI in the germline V gene. CDR3 residues: CASSRTPGPGNTIYF. Written as DNA, the CDR3 is TGTGCCAGCAGTCGTACCCCAGGGCCCGGAAACACCATATATTTT.

The rearrangement uses TRBV11-2 and TRBJ2-7; 11 bases line up with TRBD1. This CDR3 is built from 13 residues. J lost 9 bases, V lost 5 bases, and 6 bases had no gene match. In germline, CDR1 is SGHAT, CDR2 FQNNGV. The CDR3 DNA reads TGTGCCAGCAGCCCCTGGACAGGGGGCGGGCAGTACTTC. It codes for CASSPWTGGGQYF. The full variable domain, in which reference TRBV11-2 and TRBJ2-7 provide the parts outside the CDR3, is EAGVAQSPRYKIIEKRQSVAFWCNPISGHATLYWYQQILGQGPKLLIQFQNNGVVDDSQLPKDRFSAERLKGVDSTLKIQPAKLEDSAVYLCASSPWTGGGQYFGPGTRLTVT.

The chain is built from TRBV5-4 and TRBJ2-1; 8 bases fit TRBD2. V shed 0 bases and J 6 bases; nucleotides not matched to a gene: 8. The CDR3 loop spans 16 amino acids. Germline V gene data show CDR1 as SGHNT and CDR2 as YYREEE (reference sequence). CDR3 in DNA: TGTGCCAGCAGCTTGGCCAGAAGCGGGGGTGCCAATGAGCAGTTCTTC. Residues: CASSLARSGGANEQFF.

This clonotype was observed at least ten times. V gene TRBV11-2 combines with J gene TRBJ1-6; 8 bases align to TRBD1. The V and J ends lost 7 bases and 10 bases, in that order; junction bases with no gene match: 15. The CDR3 length is 16 residues. CDR1 is SGHAT, CDR2 FQNNGV, per germline. The CDR3 loop reads CASTPEGQGGLSPLHF. CDR3 nucleotide sequence: TGTGCCAGCACCCCGGAAGGACAGGGAGGACTCTCACCCCTCCACTTT.

This clonotype has a handful of counts. The chain combines TRBV3-1 with TRBJ1-1, with D perhaps TRBD1 (6 bases). Germline-derived CDR1 and CDR2 are LGHDT and YNNKEL (reference sequence). The CDR3 is 12 amino acids. V lost 11 bases and J lost 4, with 14 bases in between. The DNA for the CDR3 is TGTGCCGCCCAGGGGTTTGGCACTGAAGCTTTCTTT. Its protein product is CAAQGFGTEAFF.

This clonotype was picked up a small number of times. J is TRBJ2-1 and V is TRBV20-1; 7 bases align to TRBD2. This CDR3 region has 10 residues. Trimming cost V 7 bases and J 7 bases; bases outside gene matches: 1. Germline-derived CDR1 and CDR2 are DFQATT and SNEGSKA (reference sequence). The CDR3, as DNA: TGCAGTGGGGAGGGTAATGAGCAGTTCTTC. This encodes CSGEGNEQFF.

This rearrangement joins TRBV6-5 to TRBJ1-1, with D maybe TRBD1 (6 bases). V lost 5 bases and J lost 4, with 14 bases in between. The germline V gene encodes CDR1 MNHEY and CDR2 SVGAGI. The CDR3 contains 14 residues. The CDR3 bases are TGTGCCAGCAGTCCATCAGGGGATGGCACTGAAGCTTTCTTT. The encoded protein is CASSPSGDGTEAFF.

This clonotype has a handful of counts. This sequence joins TRBV7-2 and TRBJ1-5; maybe TRBD1 (5 bases). CDR1 is SGHTA and CDR2 is FQGNSA in the germline V gene. Trimming removed 3 bases from V and 2 bases from J, with 8 bases in between. The CDR3 consists of 14 residues. The chain's CDR3 is CASSFTGRNQPQHF. The CDR3 bases are TGTGCCAGCAGCTTTACAGGACGCAATCAGCCCCAGCATTTT.

This clonotype has only a few counts. J is TRBJ2-4 and V is TRBV29-1; either TRBD1 or TRBD2 may fit D (5 bases each). This CDR3 is built from 14 residues. The germline V gene encodes CDR1 SQVTM and CDR2 ANQGSEA. The ends were cut back, 0 bases at V and 3 bases at J, with 9 bases in the middle. The CDR3 protein is CSVEDRDGKNIQYF. As DNA, the CDR3 is TGCAGCGTTGAAGACAGGGACGGCAAAAACATTCAGTACTTC. Based on the CDR3 plus reference TRBV29-1 and TRBJ2-4, the full variable domain is SAVISQKPSRDICQRGTSLTIQCQVDSQVTMMFWYRQQPGQSLTLIATANQGSEATYESGFVIDKFPISRPNLTFSTLTVSNMSPEDSSIYLCSVEDRDGKNIQYFGAGTRLSVL.